This T cell receptor (beta chain) originates from a study of blood T cell repertoires in COVID-19 (dated by TCRdb to 2020 to 2022). For the wider study: Collaborator samples came from the United States, Italy and Spain and covered acute and convalescent phases of COVID-19. The material from the prospective study consisted of cDNA or gDNA derived from T cells, B-cell-depleted T cells, or PBMCs. Subjects who had been exposed to COVID-19, were actively infected with it, or had recovered from it provided the deeply sampled blood TCRbeta repertoires that made up the dataset. A freely available public database, intended as a resource for researchers studying the immune response to SARS-CoV-2, is where the repertoires were released. Samples came from the ongoing ImmuneRACE study (first 160 participants) plus 1,254 subjects from 6 global collaborators. The sample metadata nearly always contained a de-identified subject ID, COVID-19 status, age in years and sex. Where HLA class I and class II types were available, the types were taken from metadata supplied by the sample provider, not from assay-based typing. Overall study outcomes, separate from this receptor: The quantity of clinical and demographic metadata differed by source and by participant and was supplied without curation.

V was cut back by 3 bases and J by 0 bases, leaving a gap of 11 bases between them. The germline V gene sets CDR1 to KGHSH and CDR2 to LQKENI. The CDR3 numbers 15 residues from cysteine through phenylalanine. Of the read, only the CDR3 DNA is kept; its 45 bases are in frame from base 1. On this clone: Its antigen has not been determined. No much larger clone exists at a distance of one base, and base qualities are not known.

The immunoSEQ Assay, a bias-controlled multiplex PCR, was used to amplify TCRbeta CDR3 regions from genomic DNA. Under the source paper's analysis protocol: Within the assay, amplification of reference gene primers was used to estimate how many nucleated cells each sample contained. To quantify the absolute abundance of each unique TCRbeta CDR3 rearrangement, sequence reads were collapsed and filtered. For each sample, productive Simpson clonality was calculated as the square root of Simpson's diversity index across productive rearrangements. As stored in TCRdb, this immuneACCESS dataset retains in-frame rearrangements with V and J assigned. A fraction of the clones does not appear; measured against another copy, unresolved V genes explain less than half of the discrepancy, and the remainder lacks a known reason. V and J calls plus clone size are reproduced from that table; the DNA served to infer D and trimming. The sample table holds some 80,000 clones, of which over 70% were seen once. In total, the top ten clones hold roughly 12% of the sample.

Whole blood was collected in K2EDTA tubes by collaborating institutions according to the institutions' own protocols. For TCRbeta analysis, collaborators shipped samples as frozen whole blood, isolated PBMCs, or DNA extracted from either of those sample types. Input material: peripheral blood. Recombination linked TRBV18 to TRBJ2-5, with no D gene named confidently. This clonotype originated in a man of 80 years or more with acute or convalescent COVID-19. The DNA reads TGTGCCAGCTCACCTCTAGACGGGTACCAAGAGACCCAGTACTTC. The translation is CASSPLDGYQETQYF.